The clone carrying this T cell receptor beta chain came up a few times. No antigen is known for it. This entry is derived from a study of T cells in Graves' hyperthyroidism and ophthalmopathy. Whole-study context: At initial diagnosis, before any treatment had begun, peripheral blood was obtained. Overall study results and limits: Most thyroid clonotypes expanded above 0.001 were also detected in blood.

CDR1 and CDR2 from the germline V gene are SNHLY and FYNNEI. The CDR3 loop spans 16 amino acids. The V end lost 0 bases, the J end lost 3 bases, and 14 bases lay between the germline ends. Absence of ophthalmopathy progression within 18 months defined stable Graves' hyperthyroidism. The hyperthyroidism patients had all been newly diagnosed, and their disease duration was under 2 months. Their ages ranged from 18 to 65 years. TCR beta CDR3 regions were amplified from RNA. The HTBI set primed first-round TCR CDR3 RT-PCR. Using its own MiXCR run on the multiplex PCR reads, TCRdb lists one record per CDR3 protein. The sample contains fewer than 800,000 distinct CDR3 sequences, roughly 15% of which appear only once.

Input material: blood. The source is a man younger than 30 with Graves' hyperthyroidism. This sequence joins TRBV2 and TRBJ1-2; no clear D gene. The CDR3 is CASSEALTPGDYGYTF. The CDR3 coding sequence is TGTGCCAGCAGTGAAGCGCTTACCCCCGGCGACTATGGCTACACCTTC.